The rows below give T cell receptor beta chains drawn from one sample of a study of T cell responses to AZD1222 COVID-19 vaccine. This table comes from immunoSEQ multiplex PCR, and its TCRdb copy is limited to in-frame clones, with some not included. The table includes approximately 120,000 clones, about 85% detected once. The material sequenced was peripheral blood, taken on day 0 of AZD1222 vaccination. These receptors all stem from an adult in good health. Each CDR3 is given with its conserved first and last residue. The D gene is left open where the match is weak. Expanded clones get a size class; other rows say once, few or many, or leave the size out.

CDR3 DNA: TGTGCCAGCTCACCACTTGAAAGGTCGCACCCGGCGCCTGAAGCTTTCTTT
CDR3 protein: CASSPLERSHPAPEAFF
V gene: TRBV18
D gene: NA
J gene: TRBJ1-1
clone size: once

CDR3 DNA: TGTGCCAGCAGTTTCCGCTTTAGGGGCTATGGCTACACCTTC
CDR3 protein: CASSFRFRGYGYTF
V gene: TRBV28
D gene: NA
J gene: TRBJ1-2
clone size: NA

CDR3 DNA: TGCGCCACCCAGGCTAGCGGGAGAGGGGAGCAGTACTTC
CDR3 protein: CATQASGRGEQYF
V gene: TRBV10-2
D gene: TRBD2
J gene: TRBJ2-7
clone size: NA

CDR3 DNA: TGTGCCAGCAGTTCTCCACAGACAGGTCCTGACTACGAGCAGTACTTC
CDR3 protein: CASSSPQTGPDYEQYF
V gene: TRBV28
D gene: NA
J gene: TRBJ2-7
clone size: NA

CDR3 DNA: TGCGCCAGCAGTGAGTATCGGGGACTAGCCTACAATGAGCAGTTCTTC
CDR3 protein: CASSEYRGLAYNEQFF
V gene: TRBV10-2
D gene: TRBD2
J gene: TRBJ2-1
clone size: NA

CDR3 DNA: TGTGCCACAAGTTTCCTGGCTGGGTATCAAAACACCATATATTTT
CDR3 protein: CATSFLAGYQNTIYF
V gene: TRBV24-1
D gene: NA
J gene: TRBJ1-3
clone size: once

CDR3 DNA: TGTGCCGCTAAATATAGCAATCAGCCCCAGCATTTT
CDR3 protein: CAAKYSNQPQHF
V gene: TRBV28
D gene: NA
J gene: TRBJ1-5
clone size: NA

CDR3 DNA: TGTGCCAGTAGTGTGGGGAACACTGAAGCTTTCTTT
CDR3 protein: CASSVGNTEAFF
V gene: TRBV19
D gene: NA
J gene: TRBJ1-1
clone size: once

CDR3 DNA: TGTGCCAGTGGGAGGGCCTTCCAAGAGACCCAGTACTTC
CDR3 protein: CASGRAFQETQYF
V gene: TRBV19
D gene: TRBD2
J gene: TRBJ2-5
clone size: NA

CDR3 DNA: TGTGCCAGCAGTGACGCGACAATCTATGGCTACACCTTC
CDR3 protein: CASSDATIYGYTF
V gene: TRBV25-1
D gene: NA
J gene: TRBJ1-2
clone size: NA

CDR3 DNA: TGTGCCAGCAGACTCACCCTGGGGGTCGGCTACACCTTC
CDR3 protein: CASRLTLGVGYTF
V gene: TRBV5-5
D gene: NA
J gene: TRBJ1-2
clone size: few

CDR3 DNA: TGTGCCAGCAGTTTCTGGACTAGTAGGGAGACCCAGTACTTC
CDR3 protein: CASSFWTSRETQYF
V gene: TRBV28
D gene: TRBD2
J gene: TRBJ2-5
clone size: NA

CDR3 DNA: TGTGCCAGCAGCTTAAATTCGGCGGGCTCCTACGAGCAGTACTTC
CDR3 protein: CASSLNSAGSYEQYF
V gene: TRBV7-6
D gene: NA
J gene: TRBJ2-7
clone size: NA

CDR3 DNA: TGTGCCAGCACCCCTTCGGGCTTTAGGCCCGAGCAGTACTTC
CDR3 protein: CASTPSGFRPEQYF
V gene: TRBV6-5
D gene: NA
J gene: TRBJ2-7
clone size: NA

CDR3 DNA: TGTGCCAGCAGCGTAGGGGCAGGGACCTACGAGCAGTACTTC
CDR3 protein: CASSVGAGTYEQYF
V gene: TRBV9
D gene: NA
J gene: TRBJ2-7
clone size: NA

CDR3 DNA: TGCAGTGCTAGGAGGGGAGAGACCCAGTACTTC
CDR3 protein: CSARRGETQYF
V gene: TRBV20-1
D gene: NA
J gene: TRBJ2-5
clone size: NA

CDR3 DNA: TGTGCCAGCAGCTTAGAGGGGGGCATGGACAATGAGCAGTTCTTC
CDR3 protein: CASSLEGGMDNEQFF
V gene: TRBV13
D gene: NA
J gene: TRBJ2-1
clone size: NA

CDR3 DNA: TGTGCCAGCAGCGCCATGGGTGGCAATGAGCAGTTCTTC
CDR3 protein: CASSAMGGNEQFF
V gene: TRBV7-2
D gene: NA
J gene: TRBJ2-1
clone size: NA

CDR3 DNA: TGTGCCAGCAGCTTGTGGACCGTTGCAGAAAAACTGTTTTTT
CDR3 protein: CASSLWTVAEKLFF
V gene: TRBV5-8
D gene: NA
J gene: TRBJ1-4
clone size: NA

CDR3 DNA: TGTGCCAGCAGCGATGTAATGGGCAGGGGAGAGACCCAGTACTTC
CDR3 protein: CASSDVMGRGETQYF
V gene: TRBV6-5
D gene: NA
J gene: TRBJ2-5
clone size: NA

CDR3 DNA: TGTGCCACCAGTGAGGGGGCAGGGGCCAGTCAGCCCCAGCATTTT
CDR3 protein: CATSEGAGASQPQHF
V gene: TRBV24-1
D gene: NA
J gene: TRBJ1-5
clone size: NA

CDR3 DNA: TGTGCCAGCAGCCTTCGGCAGGACACCGGGGAGCTGTTTTTT
CDR3 protein: CASSLRQDTGELFF
V gene: TRBV11-3
D gene: NA
J gene: TRBJ2-2
clone size: few

CDR3 DNA: TGTGCCAGCAGTGAACTGACAGGGGGCAAGGGCTACACCTTC
CDR3 protein: CASSELTGGKGYTF
V gene: TRBV6-1
D gene: TRBD1
J gene: TRBJ1-2
clone size: NA

CDR3 DNA: TGTGCCAGCAGCCAAGCGATTGCCAGGGGAGGTGGTGGCTACACCTTC
CDR3 protein: CASSQAIARGGGGYTF
V gene: TRBV4-2
D gene: NA
J gene: TRBJ1-2
clone size: NA

CDR3 DNA: TGTGCCAGCAGGCTAACAGGGGCGGATGGCTACACCTTC
CDR3 protein: CASRLTGADGYTF
V gene: TRBV28
D gene: TRBD1
J gene: TRBJ1-2
clone size: NA

CDR3 DNA: TGTGCCAGCAGCCATGGGCTAGTCGTAAATGAGCAGTTCTTC
CDR3 protein: CASSHGLVVNEQFF
V gene: TRBV7-9
D gene: NA
J gene: TRBJ2-1
clone size: few

CDR3 DNA: TGTGCCAGCAGTGATGTCCAAGGGGACCAGCCCCAGCATTTT
CDR3 protein: CASSDVQGDQPQHF
V gene: TRBV6-1
D gene: NA
J gene: TRBJ1-5
clone size: NA

CDR3 DNA: TGTGCCAGTAGTATATGGACCGAGGATGGCTACACCTTC
CDR3 protein: CASSIWTEDGYTF
V gene: TRBV19
D gene: NA
J gene: TRBJ1-2
clone size: NA

CDR3 DNA: TGTGCCAGCAGCGCAAGGACTAGCGGCTCCTACAATGAGCAGTTCTTC
CDR3 protein: CASSARTSGSYNEQFF
V gene: TRBV5-4
D gene: TRBD2
J gene: TRBJ2-1
clone size: once

CDR3 DNA: TGTGCCAGCAGCCTCCAACAGGGGACTAGCACAGATACGCAGTATTTT
CDR3 protein: CASSLQQGTSTDTQYF
V gene: TRBV7-3
D gene: NA
J gene: TRBJ2-3
clone size: NA

CDR3 DNA: TGCGCCAGCAGCCACACATCGCTCACCGGGGAGCTGTTTTTT
CDR3 protein: CASSHTSLTGELFF
V gene: TRBV4-3
D gene: NA
J gene: TRBJ2-2
clone size: NA

CDR3 DNA: TGTGCCAGCAGTACTTGGACAAGAGGGAACAACTATGGCTACACCTTC
CDR3 protein: CASSTWTRGNNYGYTF
V gene: TRBV27
D gene: NA
J gene: TRBJ1-2
clone size: NA

CDR3 DNA: TGTGCCAGCCGCAGGGGGCCGGAGACCCAGTACTTC
CDR3 protein: CASRRGPETQYF
V gene: TRBV6-5
D gene: TRBD1
J gene: TRBJ2-5
clone size: NA

CDR3 DNA: TGTGCCAGCAGCCAAGATATGACAGGGGGGGTTAGCAATCAGCCCCAGCATTTT
CDR3 protein: CASSQDMTGGVSNQPQHF
V gene: TRBV3-1/TRBV3-2
D gene: TRBD1
J gene: TRBJ1-5
clone size: once

CDR3 DNA: TGTGCCTGGAGTGCCGGGGGTGGGGATGGCTACACCTTC
CDR3 protein: CAWSAGGGDGYTF
V gene: TRBV30
D gene: NA
J gene: TRBJ1-2
clone size: once

CDR3 DNA: TGTGCCACCAGTGAAGGCAGCGACTATGGCTACACCTTC
CDR3 protein: CATSEGSDYGYTF
V gene: TRBV24-1
D gene: NA
J gene: TRBJ1-2
clone size: few

CDR3 DNA: TGTGCCATCAGTGAGGCCCAGGGGATTGGTGAGCAGTTCTTC
CDR3 protein: CAISEAQGIGEQFF
V gene: TRBV10-3
D gene: NA
J gene: TRBJ2-1
clone size: NA

CDR3 DNA: TGTGCCAGCAGCTTGGGGGTGGACGATGGCTACACCTTC
CDR3 protein: CASSLGVDDGYTF
V gene: TRBV5-6
D gene: NA
J gene: TRBJ1-2
clone size: NA

CDR3 DNA: TGTGCCAGCAGTTACGGGGCCCCCTCCTACGAGCAGTACTTC
CDR3 protein: CASSYGAPSYEQYF
V gene: TRBV6-5
D gene: NA
J gene: TRBJ2-7
clone size: NA

CDR3 DNA: TGTGCCAGCAGCTTAGGGGCCCTCTCTGGAAACACCATATATTTT
CDR3 protein: CASSLGALSGNTIYF
V gene: TRBV11-3
D gene: NA
J gene: TRBJ1-3
clone size: NA

CDR3 DNA: TGTGCCAGCAGTACCGTCCAGGGCGATCAGCCCCAGCATTTT
CDR3 protein: CASSTVQGDQPQHF
V gene: TRBV6-5
D gene: NA
J gene: TRBJ1-5
clone size: NA

CDR3 DNA: TGTGCCAGCAGTGACTCCGTTGGGGGCACCGGTGTGCAGTTCTTC
CDR3 protein: CASSDSVGGTGVQFF
V gene: TRBV6-4
D gene: NA
J gene: TRBJ2-1
clone size: few

CDR3 DNA: TGCAGCGTTGAGACCGACAGGGGGCTAGCCTACGAGCAGTACTTC
CDR3 protein: CSVETDRGLAYEQYF
V gene: TRBV29-1
D gene: TRBD1
J gene: TRBJ2-7
clone size: NA

CDR3 DNA: TGTGCCAGCAGTTTAGTTGAGGGAACTGAAGCTTTCTTT
CDR3 protein: CASSLVEGTEAFF
V gene: TRBV27
D gene: NA
J gene: TRBJ1-1
clone size: NA

CDR3 DNA: TGTGCCAGCAGTTCCCTGGAAGCCCATCAGCCCCAGCATTTT
CDR3 protein: CASSSLEAHQPQHF
V gene: TRBV28
D gene: NA
J gene: TRBJ1-5
clone size: large

CDR3 DNA: TGTGCCAGCAGCTGGGGACAGGGGGAGGATACGCAGTATTTT
CDR3 protein: CASSWGQGEDTQYF
V gene: TRBV5-4
D gene: TRBD1
J gene: TRBJ2-3
clone size: NA

CDR3 DNA: TGTGCCTGGAGCCTCGGGAGAGATAGCGGGTACACCCGGAACACCGGGGAGCTGTTTTTT
CDR3 protein: CAWSLGRDSGYTRNTGELFF
V gene: TRBV30
D gene: TRBD2
J gene: TRBJ2-2
clone size: NA

CDR3 DNA: TGTGCCAGCTCACCTATGCAGGGAAAAACTGAAGCTTTCTTT
CDR3 protein: CASSPMQGKTEAFF
V gene: TRBV18
D gene: NA
J gene: TRBJ1-1
clone size: once

CDR3 DNA: TGTGCCACCAGTGGGGTGGGAGAATATGGCTACACCTTC
CDR3 protein: CATSGVGEYGYTF
V gene: TRBV24-1
D gene: NA
J gene: TRBJ1-2
clone size: once

CDR3 DNA: TGTGCCACCAGTGATCTGCAGGGGGGGGCCACCGGGGAGCTGTTTTTT
CDR3 protein: CATSDLQGGATGELFF
V gene: TRBV24-1
D gene: NA
J gene: TRBJ2-2
clone size: once

CDR3 DNA: TGCAGTGCTAGTTCCCCCAGCACAGATACGCAGTATTTT
CDR3 protein: CSASSPSTDTQYF
V gene: TRBV20-1
D gene: NA
J gene: TRBJ2-3
clone size: NA

CDR3 DNA: TGTGCTAGTGGACAAGCGGGTGACATTCAGTACTTC
CDR3 protein: CASGQAGDIQYF
V gene: TRBV12-5
D gene: NA
J gene: TRBJ2-4
clone size: once

CDR3 DNA: TGTGCCAGCAGCCGTTTGGGGCAGCGGGGGGGAACAGATACGCAGTATTTT
CDR3 protein: CASSRLGQRGGTDTQYF
V gene: TRBV7-3
D gene: TRBD2
J gene: TRBJ2-3
clone size: once

CDR3 DNA: TGTGCCAGCAGCGCTAGCGGGAGGGGGTCCTACGAGCAGTACTTC
CDR3 protein: CASSASGRGSYEQYF
V gene: TRBV28
D gene: TRBD2
J gene: TRBJ2-7
clone size: NA

CDR3 DNA: TGTGCCAGCAGTCCTGGACCGCCGGACCCCCAAGAGACCCAGTACTTC
CDR3 protein: CASSPGPPDPQETQYF
V gene: TRBV27
D gene: NA
J gene: TRBJ2-5
clone size: NA

CDR3 DNA: TGTGCCAGCAGCCCCATGGGACAGATTACCTACGAGCAGTACTTC
CDR3 protein: CASSPMGQITYEQYF
V gene: TRBV9
D gene: TRBD1
J gene: TRBJ2-7
clone size: NA

CDR3 DNA: TGTGCCAGCAGCTCCCGCCTAGCGGGGGGGCCGATTGACGAGCAGTACTTC
CDR3 protein: CASSSRLAGGPIDEQYF
V gene: TRBV11-2
D gene: TRBD2
J gene: TRBJ2-7
clone size: once

CDR3 DNA: TGTGCCACCAGTGATACAGGGACAGCAAACCAAGAGACCCAGTACTTC
CDR3 protein: CATSDTGTANQETQYF
V gene: TRBV24-1
D gene: TRBD1
J gene: TRBJ2-5
clone size: once